The sequence of this T cell receptor (beta chain) was determined in a study of T-cell memory formation after mild COVID-19. This clonotype has ten or more counts. TCRdb re-derived calls from the 5' RACE reads in MiXCR, one entry per CDR3 protein. The sample lists 550,000 to 700,000 distinct CDR3 sequences, more than 15% occurring once. The germline CDR1 and CDR2 sequences are LNHDA and SQIVND (reference sequence). This CDR3 is 14 amino acids long. V was cut by 5 bases and J by 6 bases, with 14 bases left in between. Sequenced: PBMCs or a T cell subset sorted from them (not recorded which). J is TRBJ2-1 and V is TRBV19, with TRBD1 as a possible D gene (6 bases). The receptor's source is an adult woman who had mild COVID-19 (a few samples of this study predate the infection). Cell type and time point are not known. The CDR3 sequence is CASSGKQGGNEQFF. DNA of the CDR3: TGTGCCAGTAGTGGTAAACAGGGCGGCAATGAGCAGTTCTTC. The variable domain in full, completed from reference TRBV19 and TRBJ2-1, reads DGGITQSPKYLFRKEGQNVTLSCEQNLNHDAMYWYRQDPGQGLRLIYYSQIVNDFQKGDIAEGYSVSREKKESFPLTVTSAQKNPTAFYLCASSGKQGGNEQFFGPGTRLTVL.